The text below deals with one T cell receptor beta chain. This sample stems from a study of blood T cell repertoires in COVID-19. Study-wide background: The analysed material was cDNA or gDNA that came from T cells, B-cell-depleted T cells, or PBMCs.

Using immunoSEQ multiplex PCR, the repertoire was profiled, and TCRdb retains in-frame clones only, with some absent. The sample lists a few hundred thousand clones; roughly nine tenths were seen once. Participants' reported clinical history set cohort assignment. The receptor comes from a woman under 30 who had recovered from COVID-19. The sample taken for sequencing was PBMCs or T cells enriched from blood (not recorded which).

The CDR3 sequence is CASRLAVFRSTEAFF. The CDR3 DNA is TGTGCAAGTCGCTTAGCGGTTTTTCGGAGCACTGAAGCTTTCTTT. V and J are TRBV12-2 and TRBJ1-1. TRBV12-2 represents a pseudogene. CDR3 size: 15 residues.